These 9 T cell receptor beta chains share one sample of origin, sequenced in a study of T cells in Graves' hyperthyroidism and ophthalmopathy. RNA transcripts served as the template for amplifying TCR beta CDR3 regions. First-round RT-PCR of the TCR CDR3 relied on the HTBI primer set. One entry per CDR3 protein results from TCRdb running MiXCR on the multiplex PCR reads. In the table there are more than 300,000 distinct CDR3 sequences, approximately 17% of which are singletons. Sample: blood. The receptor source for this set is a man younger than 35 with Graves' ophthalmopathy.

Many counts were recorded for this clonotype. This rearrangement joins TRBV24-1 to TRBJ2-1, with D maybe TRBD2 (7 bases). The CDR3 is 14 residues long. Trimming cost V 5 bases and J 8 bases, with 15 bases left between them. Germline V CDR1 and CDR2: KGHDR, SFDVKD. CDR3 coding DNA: TGTGCCACCAGTGTTGGGGGGGGCCAGCATGAGCAGTTCTTC. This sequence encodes CATSVGGGQHEQFF.

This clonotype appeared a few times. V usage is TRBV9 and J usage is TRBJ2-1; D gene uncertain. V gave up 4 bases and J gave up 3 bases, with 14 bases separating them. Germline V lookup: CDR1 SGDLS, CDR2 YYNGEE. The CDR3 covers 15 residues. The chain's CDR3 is CASSPYKANYNEQFF. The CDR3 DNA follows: TGTGCCAGCAGCCCATACAAGGCCAACTACAATGAGCAGTTCTTC.

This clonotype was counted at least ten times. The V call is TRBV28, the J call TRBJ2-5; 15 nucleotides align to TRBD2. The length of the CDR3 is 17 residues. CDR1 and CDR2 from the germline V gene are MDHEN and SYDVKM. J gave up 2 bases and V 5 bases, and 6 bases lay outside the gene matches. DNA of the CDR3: TGTGCCAGCAGTGGAGGACTAGCGGGGGGGAATCAAGAGACCCAGTACTTC. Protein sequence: CASSGGLAGGNQETQYF.

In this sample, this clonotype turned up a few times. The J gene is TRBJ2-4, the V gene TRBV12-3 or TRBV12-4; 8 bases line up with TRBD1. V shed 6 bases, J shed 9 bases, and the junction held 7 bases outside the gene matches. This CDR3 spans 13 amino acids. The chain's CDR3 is CASRDREVGIQYF. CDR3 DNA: TGTGCCAGCAGGGACAGGGAAGTGGGCATTCAGTACTTC.

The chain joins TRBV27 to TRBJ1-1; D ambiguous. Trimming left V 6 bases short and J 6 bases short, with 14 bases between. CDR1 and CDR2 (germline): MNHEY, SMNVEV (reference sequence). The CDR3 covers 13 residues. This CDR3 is CASSRLENAEAFF. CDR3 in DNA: TGTGCCAGCAGCAGGCTCGAAAACGCTGAAGCTTTCTTT.

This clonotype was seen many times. CDR3 coding DNA: TGTGCCAGCAGTTTCTATTTCAGGGACAGATCAAGTTACGAGCAGTACTTC. Translation gives CASSFYFRDRSSYEQYF. The rearrangement uses TRBV28 and TRBJ2-7; 7 bases agree with TRBD1. V gave up 3 bases and J gave up 4 bases; unmatched junction bases: 15. CDR3 size: 17 residues. Germline lookup yields CDR1 MDHEN and CDR2 SYDVKM.

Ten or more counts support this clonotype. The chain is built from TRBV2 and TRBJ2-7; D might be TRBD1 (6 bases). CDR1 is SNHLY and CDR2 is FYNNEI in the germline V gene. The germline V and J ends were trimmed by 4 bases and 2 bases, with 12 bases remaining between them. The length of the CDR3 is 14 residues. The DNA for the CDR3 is TGTGCCAGCAGTGCCGGGACACGGGCCTACGAGCAGTACTTC. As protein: CASSAGTRAYEQYF.

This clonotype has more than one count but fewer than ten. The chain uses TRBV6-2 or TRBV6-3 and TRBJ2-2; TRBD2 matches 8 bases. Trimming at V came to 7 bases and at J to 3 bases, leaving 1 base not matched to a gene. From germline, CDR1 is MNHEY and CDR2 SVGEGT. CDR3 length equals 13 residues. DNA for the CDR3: TGTGCCAGCAATAGCGGGGACACCGGGGAGCTGTTTTTT. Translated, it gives CASNSGDTGELFF.

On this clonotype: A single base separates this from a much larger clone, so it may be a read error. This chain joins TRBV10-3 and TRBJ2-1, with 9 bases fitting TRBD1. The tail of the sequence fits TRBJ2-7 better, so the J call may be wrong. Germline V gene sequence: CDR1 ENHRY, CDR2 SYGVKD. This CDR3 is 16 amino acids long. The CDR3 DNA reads TGTGCCATCAGTGAGTACGGGACAGGGACTGGCAATGAGCAGTACTTC. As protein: CAISEYGTGTGNEQYF.